The TCR beta chain described here comes from a study of T cell changes during pregnancy in multiple sclerosis. The CDR3 extends over 15 amino acids. In germline, CDR1 is SGHNT, CDR2 YENEEA. Trimming stripped 4 bases from V and 0 bases from J, with 10 bases between. The protocol was immunoSEQ multiplex PCR, while the TCRdb copy is restricted to in-frame clones and leaves out a portion. The top ten hold less than 6.5% of the sample, which has around 50,000 clones, 95% seen once. The source material was CD8+ T cells from peripheral blood mononuclear cells, sampled in the first trimester of pregnancy. The V call is TRBV11-3, the J call TRBJ2-1; weak D call: TRBD1 (5 bases). This sequence was found in a female donor with multiple sclerosis, enrolled in a pregnancy study. The CDR3 DNA reads TGTGCCAGCAGCTACAGGAGCGACTCCTACAATGAGCAGTTCTTC. This encodes CASSYRSDSYNEQFF.